This is a list of T cell receptor beta chains from one sample in a study of cytomegalovirus exposure and HLA in healthy donors. Assay: immunoSEQ multiplex PCR; the TCRdb copy retains only in-frame clones and omits some. The table includes about 140,000 clones, roughly 78% detected once. Sequenced: PBMCs. The receptor source for this set is a man aged 40-55 years in good health and CMV-seropositive. CDR3s include the opening cysteine and the closing phenylalanine or tryptophan. Fields, in order: CDR3 DNA, CDR3 protein, V gene, D gene, J gene, clone size. A D gene is named only where the DNA matches it firmly. The size of a clone is reported for some rows only, either as once, few or many, or as a class for expanded clones.

DNA: TGTGCCAGTAGTACAAGCGGGGGGGACACCGGGGAGCTGTTTTTT; CDR3: CASSTSGGDTGELFF; V: TRBV19; D: TRBD2; J: TRBJ2-2; size: NA
DNA: TGTGCCAGCAGTTACAGGAGGGGCACTGAAGCTTTCTTT; CDR3: CASSYRRGTEAFF; V: TRBV6-5; D: NA; J: TRBJ1-1; size: NA
DNA: TGTGCCAGCAGCTTAGCGCTTCTAGCGGGAGGGCTGGGGAATGAGCAGTTCTTC; CDR3: CASSLALLAGGLGNEQFF; V: TRBV7-8; D: TRBD2; J: TRBJ2-1; size: NA
DNA: TGTGCCAGCAGCGTGGGACAGGGCAACTATGGCTACACCTTC; CDR3: CASSVGQGNYGYTF; V: TRBV9; D: TRBD1; J: TRBJ1-2; size: few
DNA: TGTGCCACCAGCAGAGCGCACCCGGGGACTAGCGGGAGTTACGAGCAGTACTTC; CDR3: CATSRAHPGTSGSYEQYF; V: TRBV15; D: TRBD2; J: TRBJ2-7; size: NA
DNA: TGTGCCAGCAGCTTAACAGACTCCTACGAGCAGTACTTC; CDR3: CASSLTDSYEQYF; V: TRBV11-2; D: NA; J: TRBJ2-7; size: once
DNA: TGTGCCAGCAGCCCCCCGGGGAGGGCCGACACCGGGGAGCTGTTTTTT; CDR3: CASSPPGRADTGELFF; V: TRBV7-2; D: TRBD2; J: TRBJ2-2; size: NA
DNA: TGCAGCGTTGGTGGGACAGTCAATGAAAAACTGTTTTTT; CDR3: CSVGGTVNEKLFF; V: TRBV29-1; D: TRBD1; J: TRBJ1-4; size: NA
DNA: TGTGCCAGCAGTGAACAGTCAGGTTCACCCCTCCACTTT; CDR3: CASSEQSGSPLHF; V: TRBV2; D: NA; J: TRBJ1-6; size: NA
DNA: TGTGCCAGTAGTTCACGACAGGTCCCCTACGAGCAGTACTTC; CDR3: CASSSRQVPYEQYF; V: TRBV19; D: NA; J: TRBJ2-7; size: once
DNA: TGCGCCAGCAGCCCCGGACTAGCGGGAGGATCAGATACGCAGTATTTT; CDR3: CASSPGLAGGSDTQYF; V: TRBV5-1; D: TRBD2; J: TRBJ2-3; size: NA
DNA: TGTGCCAGCTCAGAGCTAGCGGGAGAGATCAATGAGCAGTTCTTC; CDR3: CASSELAGEINEQFF; V: TRBV18; D: TRBD2; J: TRBJ2-1; size: few
DNA: TGTGCCAGCAGCCCCACCCCGACAGTGAACACTGAAGCTTTCTTT; CDR3: CASSPTPTVNTEAFF; V: TRBV7-9; D: NA; J: TRBJ1-1; size: NA
DNA: TGTGCCAGCAGGCCCGCGGGACGGCGACACTATGGCTACACCTTC; CDR3: CASRPAGRRHYGYTF; V: TRBV6-5; D: NA; J: TRBJ1-2; size: NA
DNA: TGTGCCAGCAGCTTGGAGACAGTGGATACGCAGTATTTT; CDR3: CASSLETVDTQYF; V: TRBV11-3; D: NA; J: TRBJ2-3; size: NA
DNA: TGTGCCAGCAGTGGTCAGCCTAGCGGACTAACCGGGGAGCTGTTTTTT; CDR3: CASSGQPSGLTGELFF; V: TRBV6-1; D: TRBD2; J: TRBJ2-2; size: NA
DNA: TGTGCCAGCATGGCAGGGCAGAACACTGAAGCTTTCTTT; CDR3: CASMAGQNTEAFF; V: TRBV6-5; D: NA; J: TRBJ1-1; size: NA
DNA: TGTGCCAACAACGTGCAAGGGGGGACCCAGTACTTC; CDR3: CANNVQGGTQYF; V: TRBV2; D: NA; J: TRBJ2-5; size: NA
DNA: TGTGCCAGCAGCGTTGACTCGCAAGAGACCCAGTACTTC; CDR3: CASSVDSQETQYF; V: TRBV9; D: NA; J: TRBJ2-5; size: NA
DNA: TGTGCCAGCAGCTTGGGGACGGGGGAGACTGAAGCTTTCTTT; CDR3: CASSLGTGETEAFF; V: TRBV11-3; D: NA; J: TRBJ1-1; size: NA
DNA: TGTGCCAGCGAAACTAGCGGGAGACCCTACGAGCAGTACTTC; CDR3: CASETSGRPYEQYF; V: TRBV28; D: TRBD2; J: TRBJ2-7; size: few
DNA: TGCGCCAGCAGCTCCCAGGGGATATCTGGAAACACCATATATTTT; CDR3: CASSSQGISGNTIYF; V: TRBV5-1; D: NA; J: TRBJ1-3; size: NA
DNA: TGTGCCAGCAGCGGAGGACAGGGAACCTACGAGCAGTACTTC; CDR3: CASSGGQGTYEQYF; V: TRBV5-4; D: TRBD1; J: TRBJ2-7; size: NA
DNA: TGTGCCAGCACTACGGCGACGGGCACTGAAGCTTTCTTT; CDR3: CASTTATGTEAFF; V: TRBV2; D: NA; J: TRBJ1-1; size: NA
DNA: TGTGCCAGTAGTATCCTAGCGCGAAATGAGCAGTTCTTC; CDR3: CASSILARNEQFF; V: TRBV19; D: NA; J: TRBJ2-1; size: NA
DNA: TGTGCCTGGAGGACAGGGGAGGGTTCACCCCTCCACTTT; CDR3: CAWRTGEGSPLHF; V: TRBV30; D: TRBD1; J: TRBJ1-6; size: NA
DNA: TGTGCCAGCAGCTTACATCAAAACACTGAAGCTTTCTTT; CDR3: CASSLHQNTEAFF; V: TRBV7-3; D: NA; J: TRBJ1-1; size: NA
DNA: TGTGCCAGCAGCGTAGGCGGGGTGGGAAACATTCAGTACTTC; CDR3: CASSVGGVGNIQYF; V: TRBV9; D: NA; J: TRBJ2-4; size: NA
DNA: TGCGCCAGCAGCTTCTTCGGGGGAACCGGGGAGCTGTTTTTT; CDR3: CASSFFGGTGELFF; V: TRBV5-1; D: NA; J: TRBJ2-2; size: few
DNA: TGCAGTGTTTCCAGCTCCTACGAGCAGTACTTC; CDR3: CSVSSSYEQYF; V: TRBV20-1; D: NA; J: TRBJ2-7; size: NA
DNA: TGTGCCAGCAGTGAGGGCAGAGAAAACACTGAAGCTTTCTTT; CDR3: CASSEGRENTEAFF; V: TRBV6-4; D: NA; J: TRBJ1-1; size: NA
DNA: TGTGCCATCAGTGCCCAGCGGGGTCAGGGCAATGAGCAGTTCTTC; CDR3: CAISAQRGQGNEQFF; V: TRBV10-3; D: TRBD2; J: TRBJ2-1; size: few
DNA: TGTGCCAGCGTTCCGGGGGAGGCTTTCTTT; CDR3: CASVPGEAFF; V: TRBV27; D: NA; J: TRBJ1-1; size: NA
DNA: TGTGCCAGCAGTTCAAATTACGCAGACAGGGGGATACAAGAGACCCAGTACTTC; CDR3: CASSSNYADRGIQETQYF; V: TRBV28; D: TRBD1; J: TRBJ2-5; size: few
DNA: TGTGCCAGCAGCAATAGGACAAACAGGGCTCTCGAGCAGTACTTC; CDR3: CASSNRTNRALEQYF; V: TRBV21-1; D: NA; J: TRBJ2-7; size: NA
DNA: TGTGCCAGCAGTGAACTCGGGGGGCTCGGGGAGACCCAGTACTTC; CDR3: CASSELGGLGETQYF; V: TRBV6-1; D: NA; J: TRBJ2-5; size: NA
DNA: TGTGCCAGCAGTCCGACAGGGGGCTTCAACGAGCAGTACTTC; CDR3: CASSPTGGFNEQYF; V: TRBV27; D: TRBD1; J: TRBJ2-7; size: NA
DNA: TGCAGCGTTTCGCGTAGGGAGGACTATGGCTACACCTTC; CDR3: CSVSRREDYGYTF; V: TRBV29-1; D: NA; J: TRBJ1-2; size: NA
DNA: TGTGCCAGCAGCGTAGCTCAGTCAAATGAAAAACTGTTTTTT; CDR3: CASSVAQSNEKLFF; V: TRBV9; D: NA; J: TRBJ1-4; size: NA
DNA: TGTGCCAGCACCCCCCGCAGGGGTGGTTCACCCCTCCACTTT; CDR3: CASTPRRGGSPLHF; V: TRBV4-2; D: NA; J: TRBJ1-6; size: NA
DNA: TGTGCCAGCAGACTGACAGGGAAGGAGGCTGAAGCTTTCTTT; CDR3: CASRLTGKEAEAFF; V: TRBV6-5; D: TRBD1; J: TRBJ1-1; size: NA
DNA: TGTGCCAGCAGCTTAACAGGGGTCGGCGGGGAGCTGTTTTTT; CDR3: CASSLTGVGGELFF; V: TRBV7-9; D: TRBD1; J: TRBJ2-2; size: NA
DNA: TGTGCCAGCAGCCCACAAGCCTCGGGACAGATAGGCCTTAATGAAAAACTGTTTTTT; CDR3: CASSPQASGQIGLNEKLFF; V: TRBV7-6; D: TRBD1; J: TRBJ1-4; size: NA